A single sample gave rise to the 20 T cell receptor beta chains below, sequenced in a study of human T cells and chemical hapten exposure. TCRdb redid the calling of the RACE reads with MiXCR, one entry per CDR3 protein. The profile shows more than 250,000 distinct CDR3 sequences, approximately 8.4% of them singletons. Time point reported: pre-sensitization, week 0. As to treatment: therapeutic diphenylcyclopropenone sensitization with weekly scalp DPC. Sequencing used whole blood, obtained in connection with sensitization to the hapten diphenylcyclopropenone (DPC). The origin of the receptors is a woman between 40 and 50 years old with alopecia areata. Some clones in this sample may be carry-over from other donors' samples.

This clonotype was recorded a few times. This sequence joins TRBV29-1 and TRBJ2-3, with TRBD1 as a possible D gene (5 bases). This CDR3 is 11 amino acids long. The germline CDR1 and CDR2 sequences are SQVTM and ANQGSEA. V lost 6 bases, J lost 4 bases, and 8 bases lay in between. CDR3 sequence reads: CSVGVSDTQYF. The CDR3 nucleotides are TGCAGCGTAGGGGTATCAGATACGCAGTATTTT.

This clonotype was counted many times. V is TRBV28 and J is TRBJ2-1; possibly TRBD1 for D (6 bases). The V end was cut by 4 bases, the J end by 2 bases, with 9 bases between. This CDR3 is built from 14 residues. The germline V gene encodes CDR1 MDHEN and CDR2 SYDVKM. The CDR3 coding sequence is TGTGCCAGCAGTTCCCGGACAGCCTACAATGAGCAGTTCTTC. Translating it yields CASSSRTAYNEQFF.

This clonotype was found many times. The rearrangement links TRBV20-1 to TRBJ2-7; D is unclear. V was pared by 0 bases and J by 7 bases, with 16 bases between. The CDR3 is made up of 14 amino acids. From germline, CDR1 is DFQATT and CDR2 SNEGSKA (reference sequence). CDR3 amino acids: CSARDLIALEEQYF. The CDR3 DNA follows: TGCAGTGCTAGAGATTTGATTGCGCTAGAGGAGCAGTACTTC.

This clonotype was recorded a few times. The genes are TRBV12-3 or TRBV12-4 and TRBJ2-5; D possibly uses TRBD1 or TRBD2 (6 bases each). CDR3 length equals 14 residues. V was shortened by 6 bases and J by 2 bases, with 13 bases between the two germline ends. CDR3 coding DNA: TGTGCCAGCAGAACAGGGACTTCTCAAGAGACCCAGTACTTC. Protein: CASRTGTSQETQYF.

This clonotype was seen a handful of times. The rearrangement uses TRBV12-3 or TRBV12-4 and TRBJ1-3; unclear D gene. The V and J ends lost 3 bases and 4 bases respectively, with 7 bases between them. The CDR3 sequence is 13 residues long. CDR3 sequence: CASSLRNGNTIYF. DNA for the CDR3: TGTGCCAGCAGTTTGAGAAACGGAAACACCATATATTTT.

This chain links TRBV9 with TRBJ1-3; D is undetermined. V shed 4 bases and J shed 0 bases, with 14 bases lying between them. The germline gives CDR1 SGDLS, CDR2 YYNGEE. There are 16 residues in the CDR3. This CDR3 reads CASSPNIRVSGNTIYF. CDR3 nucleotide sequence: TGTGCCAGCAGCCCCAATATACGGGTCTCTGGAAACACCATATATTTT.

CDR3 loop: CASSPIGTSGRPQNIQYF. The CDR3 region has the DNA TGTGCCAGCAGCCCAATCGGGACTAGCGGGAGGCCCCAGAACATTCAGTACTTC. V is TRBV2 and J is TRBJ2-4, with 15 bases matching TRBD2. Trimming took 6 bases from V and 7 from J; bases not matched to a gene: 13. There are 18 residues in the CDR3. Looked up from germline, CDR1 is SNHLY and CDR2 is FYNNEI.

The CDR3 spells CASSPKPGPSHKWDTQYF. As DNA, the CDR3 is TGTGCCAGCAGCCCCAAACCGGGCCCCAGTCACAAGTGGGATACGCAGTATTTT. The V call is TRBV7-2, the J call TRBJ2-3; no firm D call. This CDR3 spans 18 amino acids. Between the trimmed V and J ends, which lost 5 bases and 6 bases, there was a span of 27 bases. Germline V gene lookup returns CDR1 SGHTA and CDR2 FQGNSA. Drawing the rest from reference TRBV7-2 and TRBJ2-3, the complete variable domain is GAGVSQSPSNKVTEKGKDVELRCDPISGHTALYWYRQSLGQGLEFLIYFQGNSAPDKSGLPSDRFSAERTGGSVSTLTIQRTQQEDSAVYLCASSPKPGPSHKWDTQYFGPGTRLTVL.

The J gene is TRBJ2-2, the V gene TRBV20-1; D gene uncertain. Germline assignment: CDR1 DFQATT and CDR2 SNEGSKA (reference sequence). This CDR3 is 13 amino acids long. V lost 4 bases, J lost 0 bases, and 6 bases lay in between. This chain's CDR3 is CSATLPNTGELFF. The CDR3 nucleotides are TGCAGTGCTACACTACCGAACACCGGGGAGCTGTTTTTT.

This clonotype was seen a few times. The chain couples TRBV29-1 to TRBJ2-7, with TRBD2 as a possible D gene (5 bases). V lost 5 bases to trimming and J lost 5 bases, with 16 bases between them. The CDR3 sequence is 13 residues long. Germline V gives CDR1 SQVTM, CDR2 ANQGSEA. CDR3 nucleotide sequence: TGCAGCGTTACCCGGGTCAGCGGCAACGAGCAGTACTTC. Amino acids: CSVTRVSGNEQYF.

The chain links TRBV4-3 to TRBJ1-1, with D tentatively TRBD1 (6 bases). Trimming took off 0 bases at V and 9 bases at J, with 17 bases between the two ends. The CDR3 is 15 amino acids. Germline CDR1 LGHNA, CDR2 YSLEER. CDR3 region: CASSQDWGAAGQAFF. The CDR3 region has the DNA TGCGCCAGCAGCCAAGATTGGGGGGCGGCGGGCCAAGCTTTCTTT.

The table lists this clonotype with many counts. The chain carries TRBV27 and TRBJ2-7, with D maybe TRBD1 (5 bases). Trimming took 5 bases from V and 5 from J, leaving 16 bases between them. CDR1 and CDR2 (germline): MNHEY, SMNVEV (reference sequence). This CDR3 comprises 14 residues. This CDR3 reads CASSTIQEWHEQYF. CDR3 nucleotide sequence: TGTGCCAGCAGTACAATACAGGAGTGGCACGAGCAGTACTTC.

This clonotype was detected ten times or more. The chain links TRBV7-2 to TRBJ2-3, with 7 bases fitting TRBD2. V shed 2 bases and J 2 bases; nucleotides not matched to a gene: 7. CDR1 and CDR2 from the germline V gene are SGHTA and FQGNSA. There are 16 residues in the CDR3. The CDR3 is CASSLIAGAFTDTQYF. The CDR3 nucleotides are TGTGCCAGCAGCTTAATCGCGGGAGCCTTCACAGATACGCAGTATTTT.

The sample holds many counts of this clonotype. V gene TRBV5-6 combines with J gene TRBJ1-4; no clear D gene. Trimming left V 4 bases short and J 10 bases short, with 11 bases between. Germline values: CDR1 SGHDT, CDR2 YYEEEE. The CDR3 contains 12 residues. The CDR3: CASSGRMGKLFF. CDR3 coding DNA: TGTGCCAGCAGCGGACGAATGGGAAAACTGTTTTTT. Supplemented by reference TRBV5-6 and TRBJ1-4, the full variable domain reads DAGVTQSPTHLIKTRGQQVTLRCSPKSGHDTVSWYQQALGQGPQFIFQYYEEEERQRGNFPDRFSGHQFPNYSSELNVNALLLGDSALYLCASSGRMGKLFFGSGTQLSVL.

V usage is TRBV20-1 and J usage is TRBJ2-3, with D tentatively TRBD2 (6 bases). V was cut by 0 bases and J by 4 bases, with 11 bases left in between. The CDR3 has 14 residues. Germline CDR1 reads DFQATT; CDR2 reads SNEGSKA (reference sequence). The CDR3: CSARDRRGADTQYF. For the CDR3, the DNA is TGCAGTGCTAGAGATCGGCGGGGAGCAGATACGCAGTATTTT.

This clonotype turned up a few times. This chain's CDR3 is CASSAHSGYTGELFF. The CDR3 DNA follows: TGTGCCAGCAGCGCTCACTCCGGGTACACCGGGGAGCTGTTTTTT. J is TRBJ2-2 and V is TRBV9; D call uncertain. The CDR3 contains 15 residues. Looked up from germline, CDR1 is SGDLS and CDR2 is YYNGEE. V was shortened by 3 bases and J by 3 bases, with 12 bases between the two germline ends. Drawing the rest from reference TRBV9 and TRBJ2-2, the complete variable domain is DSGVTQTPKHLITATGQRVTLRCSPRSGDLSVYWYQQSLDQGLQFLIQYYNGEERAKGNILERFSAQQFPDLHSELNLSSLELGDSALYFCASSAHSGYTGELFFGEGSRLTVL.

This clonotype was detected many times. The genes are TRBV7-9 and TRBJ1-6; 7 positions agree with TRBD1. This CDR3 contains 14 residues. V lost 4 bases, J lost 12 bases, and 9 bases stayed unmatched. The V gene's germline CDR1 is SEHNR and CDR2 FQNEAQ (reference sequence). CDR3 nucleotides: TGTGCCAGCAGCTCAGGGGACAGTTCATTACCCCTCCACTTT. Translation: CASSSGDSSLPLHF.

The rearrangement uses TRBV20-1 and TRBJ2-6, with D possibly TRBD1 on 6 matching bases. The ends were cut back, 4 bases at V and 4 bases at J, with 11 bases in the middle. CDR1 and CDR2 (germline): DFQATT, SNEGSKA (reference sequence). The CDR3 is 14 amino acids. The CDR3 reads CSATGDSGANVLTF. CDR3 in DNA: TGCAGTGCTACAGGGGATTCCGGGGCCAACGTCCTGACTTTC.

This clonotype was seen just once. CDR3 amino acids: CASRPTGGVTDTQYF. CDR3 nucleotide sequence: TGTGCCAGCAGACCTACAGGGGGGGTTACAGATACGCAGTATTTT. V and J are TRBV6-5 and TRBJ2-3; maybe TRBD1 (8 bases). Germline CDR1 is MNHEY and CDR2 is SVGAGI. The CDR3 runs 15 residues. Trimming removed 6 bases from V and 3 bases from J, with 16 bases in between.

This clonotype was seen just once. V usage is TRBV5-6 and J usage is TRBJ2-1; D is unresolved. The CDR3 covers 12 residues. Germline loops: CDR1 SGHDT, CDR2 YYEEEE. Trimming cost V 1 base and J 8 bases, with 7 bases left between them. The CDR3 protein is CASSLSAYEQFF. CDR3 bases: TGTGCCAGCAGCTTGTCAGCGTATGAGCAGTTCTTC.